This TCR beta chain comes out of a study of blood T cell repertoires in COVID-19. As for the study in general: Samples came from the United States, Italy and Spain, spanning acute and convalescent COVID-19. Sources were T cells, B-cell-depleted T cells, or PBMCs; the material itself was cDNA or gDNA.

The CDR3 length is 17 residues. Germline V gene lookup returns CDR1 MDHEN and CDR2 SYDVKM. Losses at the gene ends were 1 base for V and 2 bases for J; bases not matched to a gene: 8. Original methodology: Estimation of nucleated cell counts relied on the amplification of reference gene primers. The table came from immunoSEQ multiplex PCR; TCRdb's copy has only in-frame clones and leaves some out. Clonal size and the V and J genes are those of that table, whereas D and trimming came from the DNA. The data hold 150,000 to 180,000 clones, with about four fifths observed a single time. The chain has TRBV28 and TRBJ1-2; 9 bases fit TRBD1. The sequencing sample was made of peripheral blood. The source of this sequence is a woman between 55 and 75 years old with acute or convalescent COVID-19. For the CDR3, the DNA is TGTGCCAGCAGTTTATCGGGTCTACAGGGGGCAAACTATGGCTACACCTTC. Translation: CASSLSGLQGANYGYTF.